A single sample gave rise to the 23 T cell receptor beta chains below, sequenced in a study of CD8 T cells in Susac syndrome. The RNA input was about 0.45 to 1 ug, and it was reverse transcribed with random hexamers. TCRdb re-derived calls from the immunoSEQ multiplex PCR reads in MiXCR, one entry per CDR3 protein. The sample has some 100,000 distinct CDR3 sequences; less than 95% are singletons. The sequenced material came from CD8+ T cells from PBMCs. The receptors shown here come from a human donor in good health.

The V call is TRBV2, the J call TRBJ1-2; D not resolved. This CDR3 region has 13 residues. CDR1 and CDR2 (germline): SNHLY, FYNNEI. Trimming stripped 7 bases from V and 0 bases from J, with 9 bases between. The CDR3 nucleotides are TGTGCCAGCAAGCCCGGGACTAACTATGGCTACACCTTC. Its protein product is CASKPGTNYGYTF.

The sample holds one count of this clonotype. The V and J genes are TRBV2 and TRBJ2-7; the D gene is possibly TRBD2 (6 bases). V lost 4 bases and J 6 bases, leaving 10 bases between the germline ends. This CDR3 has 12 residues. The V gene's germline CDR1 is SNHLY and CDR2 FYNNEI. As DNA, the CDR3 is TGTGCCAGCAGTGCCGCGGGGACCGAGCAGTACTTC. As protein: CASSAAGTEQYF.

V gene TRBV7-8 combines with J gene TRBJ1-1; the D is unclear. Deletions cut 5 bases from V and 0 bases from J, with 7 bases between. The CDR3 runs to 13 residues. The germline V gene has CDR1 SGHVS and CDR2 FQNEAQ. CDR3 sequence reads: CASSHRLNTEAFF. The CDR3 bases are TGTGCCAGCAGCCATCGGTTGAACACTGAAGCTTTCTTT.

The chain combines TRBV7-2 with TRBJ1-1; 8 bases match TRBD1. The junction had 4 bases not matched to a gene; V was cut back by 6 bases and J by 1 base. Germline loops: CDR1 SGHTA, CDR2 FQGNSA. The CDR3 spans 14 residues. CDR3 DNA sequence: TGTGCCAGCAGTCGAGACAGGGGGAACACTGAAGCTTTCTTT. Residues: CASSRDRGNTEAFF.

This chain joins TRBV2 and TRBJ1-5; D gene unclear. Trimming took 3 bases from V and 7 from J, leaving 10 bases between them. The V gene's germline CDR1 is SNHLY and CDR2 FYNNEI. CDR3 length equals 13 residues. The CDR3 nucleotides are TGTGCCAGCAGTGAGGGGATTAGACAGCCCCAGCATTTT. Protein product: CASSEGIRQPQHF.

The chain employs TRBV7-2 and TRBJ2-6; 7 positions match TRBD2. V lost 6 bases to trimming and J lost 0 bases; unmatched junction nucleotides: 5. The CDR3 length is 16 residues. Germline CDR1 reads SGHTA; CDR2 reads FQGNSA. The CDR3 sequence: CASRSGGSSGANVLTF. The CDR3 nucleotides read TGTGCCAGCAGATCGGGGGGAAGCTCTGGGGCCAACGTCCTGACTTTC.

The chain recombines TRBV5-6 with TRBJ2-3, with D perhaps matching TRBD2 (7 bases). CDR1 SGHDT and CDR2 YYEEEE come from the germline V gene. CDR3 length: 16 residues. V was pared by 5 bases and J by 2 bases, with 18 bases between. This chain's CDR3 is CASSLLSGDITDTQYF. CDR3 coding DNA: TGTGCCAGCAGTCTCCTCAGCGGGGACATCACAGATACGCAGTATTTT. The whole variable domain, filled in from reference TRBV5-6 and TRBJ2-3, reads DAGVTQSPTHLIKTRGQQVTLRCSPKSGHDTVSWYQQALGQGPQFIFQYYEEEERQRGNFPDRFSGHQFPNYSSELNVNALLLGDSALYLCASSLLSGDITDTQYFGPGTRLTVL.

This clonotype appeared a single time. V is TRBV15 and J is TRBJ2-5; D possibly corresponds to TRBD2 (5 bases). The CDR3 totals 14 residues. In germline, CDR1 is LNHNV, CDR2 YYDKDF (reference sequence). V was shortened by 0 bases and J by 5 bases, with 10 bases between the two germline ends. The CDR3 DNA reads TGTGCCACCAGCAGAGATACTAGTTGGGAGACCCAGTACTTC. Encoded protein: CATSRDTSWETQYF.

The V gene is TRBV7-3, the J gene TRBJ2-3, with 10 bases aligning to TRBD2. The V and J ends lost 6 bases and 6 bases, in that order; junction bases with no gene match: 9. The CDR3 runs to 15 residues. Germline CDR1 is SGHTA and CDR2 is FQGTGA. In nucleotides, the CDR3 is TGTGCCAGCAGTTCAGCGGGAGGGCCGGGGGATACGCAGTATTTT. Residues: CASSSAGGPGDTQYF.

The chain uses TRBV5-4 and TRBJ2-5; possible D gene TRBD1, 6 bases. The CDR3 is made up of 14 amino acids. Per the germline V gene, CDR1 is SGHNT and CDR2 is YYREEE (reference sequence). V lost 5 bases and J 1 base, leaving 12 bases between the germline ends. The DNA of the CDR3 is TGTGCCAGCAGTCAGCAGGGGAGCCAAGAGACCCAGTACTTC. Its translation: CASSQQGSQETQYF.

The chain has TRBV20-1 and TRBJ2-5; D unclear. V gave up 5 bases and J gave up 6 bases, with 16 bases separating them. There are 13 residues in the CDR3. Germline values: CDR1 DFQATT, CDR2 SNEGSKA (reference sequence). For the CDR3, the DNA is TGCAGTGCTGTAGTCTCCCTACAGAAGACCCAGTACTTC. Its translation: CSAVVSLQKTQYF.

The chain employs TRBV7-2 and TRBJ1-5, with TRBD1 matching over 7 bases. Germline CDR1 SGHTA, CDR2 FQGNSA. CDR3 length: 15 amino acids. V trimming: 5 bases; J trimming: 6 bases; junction bases outside the gene matches: 10. CDR3 residues: CASSLQGLSVQPQHF. The CDR3 bases are TGTGCCAGCAGCCTACAGGGGCTATCGGTTCAGCCCCAGCATTTT.

The chain links TRBV19 to TRBJ1-1; TRBD1 might be the D (5 bases). The CDR3 runs 16 residues. Germline V gene sequence: CDR1 LNHDA, CDR2 SQIVND (reference sequence). The ends were cut back, 2 bases at V and 1 base at J, with 14 bases in the middle. Written as DNA, the CDR3 is TGTGCCAGTAGTATAATGTCGGGACTGAGGAACACTGAAGCTTTCTTT. Amino acid sequence: CASSIMSGLRNTEAFF.

This clonotype was found once. The gene calls are TRBV29-1 and TRBJ1-1; weak D call: TRBD1 (6 bases). Germline V gives CDR1 SQVTM, CDR2 ANQGSEA. V lost 3 bases, J lost 0 bases, and 8 bases lay in between. The CDR3 spans 13 residues. CDR3 DNA: TGCAGCGTTGACAGGGGCTTGAACACTGAAGCTTTCTTT. Its translation: CSVDRGLNTEAFF.

The CDR3 loop is CSARHQETQYF. The CDR3, as DNA: TGCAGTGCTAGACATCAGGAGACCCAGTACTTC. The rearrangement uses TRBV20-1 and TRBJ2-5, with D unresolved. Germline-derived CDR1 and CDR2 are DFQATT and SNEGSKA (reference sequence). V lost 2 bases, J lost 5 bases, and 6 bases lay in between. The CDR3 sequence is 11 residues long.

The V call is TRBV12-3 or TRBV12-4, the J call TRBJ2-7; D ambiguous. This CDR3 has 12 residues. Trimming shortened V by 7 bases and J by 0 bases, and 7 bases separated the two germline ends. CDR3 loop: CASMRSSYEQYF. The CDR3 DNA sequence: TGTGCCAGCATGAGGAGCTCCTACGAGCAGTACTTC.

The chain has TRBV19 and TRBJ1-1; 9 bases are shared with TRBD1. The length of the CDR3 is 16 residues. Trimming took 3 bases from V and 4 from J; bases not matched to a gene: 9. Germline CDR1 reads LNHDA; CDR2 reads SQIVND (reference sequence). This CDR3 is CASSISVGTGTTEAFF. The DNA for the CDR3 is TGTGCCAGTAGTATCTCCGTGGGGACAGGGACCACTGAAGCTTTCTTT.

The chain employs TRBV19 and TRBJ2-7; weak D call: TRBD1 (6 bases). The V gene's germline CDR1 is LNHDA and CDR2 SQIVND (reference sequence). The CDR3 covers 14 residues. The germline V and J ends were trimmed by 6 bases and 3 bases, with 15 bases remaining between them. CDR3 coding DNA: TGTGCCAGTAGCCCGGGAAGGGGGAACTACGAGCAGTACTTC. This translates into CASSPGRGNYEQYF.

The chain is built from TRBV2 and TRBJ1-5; D possibly corresponds to TRBD1 (6 bases). Germline-derived CDR1 and CDR2 are SNHLY and FYNNEI. V was cut by 10 bases and J by 6 bases, with 19 bases left in between. The CDR3 consists of 14 residues. Written as DNA, the CDR3 is TGTGCCACCTACAGGGATGGGTGCGTTCAGCCCCAGCATTTT. Protein product: CATYRDGCVQPQHF. Variable domain in full (rest from reference TRBV2 and TRBJ1-5): EPEVTQTPSHQVTQMGQEVILRCVPISNHLYFYWYRQILGQKVEFLVSFYNNEISEKSEIFDDQFSVERPDGSNFTLKIRSTKLEDSAMYFCATYRDGCVQPQHFGDGTRLSIL.

The J gene is TRBJ1-1, the V gene TRBV5-6; no reliable D call. CDR1 and CDR2 from the germline V gene are SGHDT and YYEEEE. The CDR3 has 13 amino acids. The V end lost 5 bases, the J end lost 5 bases, and 13 bases lay between the germline ends. The chain's CDR3 is CASRFRSGTEAFF. The CDR3 DNA follows: TGTGCCAGCAGGTTCAGATCGGGGACTGAAGCTTTCTTT.

This clonotype has only a few counts. The gene calls are TRBV5-1 and TRBJ2-4, with TRBD1 identical over 7 bases. The CDR3 contains 14 residues. The V gene end was trimmed by 4 bases and the J gene end by 4 bases; junction bases not matched to a gene: 5. The germline V gene has CDR1 SGHRS and CDR2 YFSETQ. In DNA form, the CDR3 reads TGCGCCAGCAGCCCCCGGACAGGAAAAAACATTCAGTACTTC. As protein: CASSPRTGKNIQYF.

The chain recombines TRBV6-1 with TRBJ1-1; D call uncertain. The CDR3 is 13 residues long. V lost 3 bases, J lost 10 bases, and 15 bases lay in between. Germline assignment: CDR1 MNHNS and CDR2 SASEGT. CDR3 sequence (DNA): TGTGCCAGCAGTGACGTCCGGGCCCCGAGAGCTTTCTTT. It codes for CASSDVRAPRAFF.

This chain uses TRBV6-6 with TRBJ1-1; maybe TRBD1 (6 bases). Germline CDR1 MNHNY, CDR2 SVGAGI (reference sequence). V lost 8 bases to trimming and J lost 8 bases, with 12 bases between them. The CDR3 has 11 residues. Here the CDR3 reads CASGNTGEAFF. CDR3 DNA sequence: TGTGCCAGCGGAAACACAGGGGAAGCTTTCTTT.